This is a list of T cell receptor beta chains from one sample in a study of T cells in pancreatic ductal adenocarcinoma. Produced via immunoSEQ multiplex PCR; TCRdb's table is partial and in-frame only. The sample records about 30,000 clones, roughly nine tenths being singletons. Sequencing was done on a sample of PBMCs. Receptors were obtained from a human donor with pancreatic ductal adenocarcinoma. Both conserved end residues are part of each CDR3. Fields, in order: J gene, V gene, clone size, D gene, CDR3 DNA, CDR3 protein. The D gene is left open where the match is weak. The size of a clone is reported for some rows only, either as once, few or many, or as a class for expanded clones.

>TRBJ2-5|TRBV7-2|.|TRBD2
TGTGCCAGCAGCTTAGCTAGCGGGATAGGGCAAGAGACCCAGTACTTC
CASSLASGIGQETQYF
>TRBJ2-7|TRBV27|.|TRBD2
TGTGCCAGCAGTTCTAGAGCGGGAGCGGCCTACGAGCAGTACTTC
CASSSRAGAAYEQYF
>TRBJ2-7|TRBV5-6|few|TRBD2
TGTGCCAGCAGCTTGACTAGCGGGAGGATTCTAGACGAGCAGTACTTC
CASSLTSGRILDEQYF
>TRBJ2-3|TRBV19|.|.
TGTGCCAGTACTGAAGGCAGCGGGTCTAGCACAGATACGCAGTATTTT
CASTEGSGSSTDTQYF
>TRBJ2-5|TRBV29-1|.|TRBD2
TGCAGCGTTGAATGGGCGGGAGTCCCTCAAGAGACCCAGTACTTC
CSVEWAGVPQETQYF
>TRBJ2-7|TRBV5-1|.|TRBD1
TGCGCCAGCAGCTTAGACAGGGGCGAGCAGTACTTC
CASSLDRGEQYF
>TRBJ2-5|TRBV6-6|once|TRBD2
TGTGCCAGCCGTACCGCCAGCGGGAGGTACCAAGAGACCCAGTACTTC
CASRTASGRYQETQYF
>TRBJ1-1|TRBV6-5|.|.
TGTGCCAGCAGTTACCCGAATGGGAACACTGAAGCTTTCTTT
CASSYPNGNTEAFF
>TRBJ2-5|TRBV12-5|few|.
TGTGCTAGTGGTTTGGGGACAGTCGAAGAGACCCAGTACTTC
CASGLGTVEETQYF
>TRBJ2-7|TRBV5-4|.|TRBD2
TGTGCCAGCAGCCCCGGACTAGGCTCCTACGAGCAGTACTTC
CASSPGLGSYEQYF
>TRBJ2-7|TRBV6-6|.|TRBD1
TGTGCCAGCAGTTTCATACAGGGGTCCTCCTACGAGCAGTACTTC
CASSFIQGSSYEQYF
>TRBJ2-7|TRBV4-2|few|TRBD1
TGTGCCAGCAGCCAAACAACAGGGGCAGCGTACGAGCAGTACTTC
CASSQTTGAAYEQYF
>TRBJ2-1|TRBV11-2|.|TRBD2
TGTGCCAGCAGCTTAGGGTGGACTAGCGGGAAGTCGGGGCAGTTCTTC
CASSLGWTSGKSGQFF
>TRBJ1-2|TRBV5-4|.|.
TGTGCCAGCAGCTTCTCTGCCCCTCGCCAGGGTTTTTATGGCTACACCTTC
CASSFSAPRQGFYGYTF
>TRBJ2-6|TRBV28|once|TRBD1
TGTGCCAGCAGTTCCCGGGACAGGGTATCCGGGGCCAACGTCCTGACTTTC
CASSSRDRVSGANVLTF
>TRBJ2-1|TRBV6-1|.|TRBD1
TGTGCCAGCAGTGCAGCAGGGGGCTCCTACAATGAGCAGTTCTTC
CASSAAGGSYNEQFF
>TRBJ2-7|TRBV6-5|.|TRBD1
TGTGCCAGCAGTTTATACGACAGGGACGAGCAGTACTTC
CASSLYDRDEQYF
>TRBJ2-3|TRBV5-4|.|.
TGTGCCAGCAGCTTGGGCAGCACAGATACGCAGTATTTT
CASSLGSTDTQYF
>TRBJ2-7|TRBV29-1|.|.
TGCAGCGTTGAAGATGATGACGGAAAGAGCTCCTACGAGCAGTACTTC
CSVEDDDGKSSYEQYF
>TRBJ1-1|TRBV6-1|.|.
TGTGCCAGCAGGGGTTTTAGATCTAACACTGAAGCTTTCTTT
CASRGFRSNTEAFF
>TRBJ2-1|TRBV7-8|.|TRBD1
TGTGCCAGCAGCACCCGGGACAGAACTTCTAATGAGCAGTTCTTC
CASSTRDRTSNEQFF
>TRBJ2-5|TRBV5-6|.|TRBD1
TGTGCCAGCAGCTTTCCAGGGGGAGAGACCCAGTACTTC
CASSFPGGETQYF
>TRBJ1-2|TRBV6-5|.|.
TGTGCCAGCAGACGGACTCCGGCGGGTGGCTACACCTTC
CASRRTPAGGYTF
>TRBJ2-1|TRBV7-9|.|TRBD2
TGTGCCAGCAGACATGGACTAGCGGGGCGGGATGAGCAGTTCTTC
CASRHGLAGRDEQFF